The 24 T cell receptor beta chains below all came from one sample that was sequenced in a study of cytomegalovirus exposure and HLA in healthy donors. Primers included in the PCR were 60 Vbeta and 13 Jbeta primers. The assay was immunoSEQ multiplex PCR, and TCRdb's table has in-frame clones only and misses some. Among under 130,000 clones listed, roughly three quarters were seen once. The sequenced material came from PBMCs. The source is a woman aged 18-29 years in good health and CMV-seropositive.

The chain links TRBV4-2 to TRBJ1-5, with 8 bases fitting TRBD1. This CDR3 is built from 16 residues. Trimming removed 2 bases from V and 1 base from J; junction bases left unmatched: 4. Per the germline V gene, CDR1 is LGHNA and CDR2 is YNFKEQ. CDR3 protein: CASSQTGQGSNQPQHF. The DNA of the CDR3 is TGTGCCAGCAGCCAAACAGGACAGGGAAGCAATCAGCCCCAGCATTTT.

Notes on this clone: The same CDR3 can be traced to other DNA sequences in this sample. CDR3 sequence: CASSSLAGGADTQYF. CDR3 in DNA: TGTGCCAGCAGCTCCCTAGCGGGAGGGGCGGATACGCAGTATTTT. The rearrangement links TRBV28 to TRBJ2-3; 12 bases are a match to TRBD2. J was trimmed by 6 bases and V by 6 bases; bases with no gene match: 7. Germline CDR1 MDHEN, CDR2 SYDVKM. The CDR3 extends over 15 amino acids.

This chain links TRBV6-1 with TRBJ1-3; a weak D match, TRBD1 (5 bases). This CDR3 spans 16 amino acids. The germline V gene has CDR1 MNHNS and CDR2 SASEGT. V shed 2 bases and J shed 4 bases, with 15 bases lying between them. CDR3 nucleotides: TGTGCCAGCAGTGAACATATAGCCGGGGGAGGAAACACCATATATTTT. Protein sequence: CASSEHIAGGGNTIYF.

The rearrangement uses TRBV19 and TRBJ1-5, with 9 bases that match TRBD1. The CDR3 has 17 amino acids. Germline V gene data show CDR1 as LNHDA and CDR2 as SQIVND (reference sequence). The junction had 16 bases not matched to a gene; V was cut back by 7 bases and J by 6 bases. The CDR3 nucleotides read TGTGCCAGTAATTTTGAGACAGGGGGGGTTCCTGGTCAGCCCCAGCATTTT. Translation gives CASNFETGGVPGQPQHF.

This clone has a single count. The chain recombines TRBV7-6 with TRBJ2-2; 8 nucleotides align to TRBD1. This CDR3 has 17 amino acids. With V trimmed by 1 base and J by 3 bases, 7 bases remained unmatched. CDR1 and CDR2 from the germline V gene are SGHVS and FNYEAQ. The CDR3 bases are TGTGCCAGCAGCTTAGTCTCATACAGGGGGGACACCGGGGAGCTGTTTTTT. It translates to CASSLVSYRGDTGELFF.

CDR3 nucleotide sequence: TGCGCCAGCAGCGCTTTGGAACGCGGGAGGGCCAGGTACGAGCAGTACTTC. It encodes CASSALERGRARYEQYF. The chain uses TRBV4-1 and TRBJ2-7; 9 positions agree with TRBD2. The V and J ends lost 5 bases and 4 bases, in that order; junction bases with no gene match: 15. The CDR3 sequence is 17 residues long. In germline, CDR1 is MGHRA, CDR2 YSYEKL.

The chain recombines TRBV7-8 with TRBJ2-2; 7 positions match TRBD1. The CDR3 is 16 residues long. Germline-derived CDR1 and CDR2 are SGHVS and FQNEAQ. Losses at the gene ends were 5 bases for V and 1 base for J; bases not matched to a gene: 7. CDR3 DNA: TGTGCCAGCAGCCCCGAGACAGGGTGGAACACCGGGGAGCTGTTTTTT. This gives the protein CASSPETGWNTGELFF.

The V gene is TRBV11-2, the J gene TRBJ1-6; D call uncertain. The CDR3 is 14 residues long. The germline V gene encodes CDR1 SGHAT and CDR2 FQNNGV. Trimming removed 0 bases at V and 8 bases at J, with 8 bases between. The CDR3 reads CASSLEGGYSPLHF. The CDR3 coding sequence is TGTGCCAGCAGCTTAGAAGGCGGCTATTCACCCCTCCACTTT.

Only one count was recorded for this clone. The V and J genes are TRBV5-6 and TRBJ2-2, with D maybe TRBD1 (6 bases). V was pared by 4 bases and J by 5 bases, with 9 bases between. CDR3 length equals 13 residues. The V gene's germline CDR1 is SGHDT and CDR2 YYEEEE. The CDR3 DNA reads as TGTGCCAGCAGCCGAACAGGGACCGGGGAGCTGTTTTTT. Protein product: CASSRTGTGELFF.

The chain uses TRBV29-1 and TRBJ2-1; no definite D call. Germline CDR1 is SQVTM and CDR2 is ANQGSEA. This CDR3 is built from 17 residues. V was shortened by 0 bases and J by 0 bases, with 15 bases between the two germline ends. CDR3 amino acids: CSVEDLFAIDSYNEQFF. The CDR3 DNA follows: TGCAGCGTTGAAGATCTATTTGCGATCGACTCCTACAATGAGCAGTTCTTC.

This rearrangement joins TRBV28 to TRBJ1-1, with D possibly being TRBD1 (5 bases). The V end was cut by 4 bases, the J end by 5 bases, with 17 bases between. The CDR3 extends over 15 amino acids. CDR1 and CDR2 (germline): MDHEN, SYDVKM. In DNA form, the CDR3 reads TGTGCCAGCAGTTCCCTGGGACTAGGAAGGACTGAAGCTTTCTTT. It yields the protein CASSSLGLGRTEAFF.

This clone was detected a few times. The chain uses TRBV6-4 and TRBJ2-1, with 8 bases matching TRBD1. CDR3 length: 13 residues. V lost 4 bases and J lost 5; bases outside the gene matches: 1. The germline gives CDR1 MRHNA, CDR2 SNTAGT. CDR3 region: CASSGTGNNEQFF. Written as DNA, the CDR3 is TGTGCCAGCAGTGGGACAGGGAACAATGAGCAGTTCTTC.

This clone was detected once. An end of the junction differs from the germline gene, which may be a read error. At the DNA level, this CDR3 is encoded by other sequences in the same sample as well. The J gene is TRBJ2-3, the V gene TRBV29-1; maybe TRBD2 (5 bases). CDR1 is SQVTM and CDR2 is ANQGSEA in the germline V gene. The CDR3 has 13 residues. CDR3 sequence reads: CSVDRLAIDTQYF. The CDR3 DNA is TGCAGCGTTGATCGGCTAGCCATAGATACACAGTATTTT.

This CDR3 reads CASSFGGQGAGELFF. The CDR3 coding sequence is TGTGCCAGCAGCTTCGGGGGACAGGGGGCCGGGGAGCTGTTTTTT. The chain links TRBV7-9 to TRBJ2-2; 11 bases align to TRBD1. The V and J ends lost 3 bases and 6 bases, in that order; junction bases with no gene match: 3. The CDR3 is 15 residues long. Germline V gives CDR1 SEHNR, CDR2 FQNEAQ (reference sequence).

The CDR3 DNA reads TGTGCCAGCAGTTACGAGAGTAGCGGGAGCTACGAGCAGTACTTC. It is translated as CASSYESSGSYEQYF. The chain employs TRBV6-6 and TRBJ2-7, with 9 nucleotides matching TRBD2. This CDR3 comprises 15 residues. With 2 bases clipped from V and 3 bases from J, the junction kept 5 bases outside the gene matches. Germline V gene data show CDR1 as MNHNY and CDR2 as SVGAGI (reference sequence).

The J gene is TRBJ2-1, the V gene TRBV28; D remains ambiguous. V dropped 5 bases and J dropped 5 bases, with 4 bases sitting between them. There are 11 residues in the CDR3. Germline CDR1 MDHEN, CDR2 SYDVKM. DNA of the CDR3: TGTGCCAGCAGTCGGGACAATGAGCAGTTCTTC. It yields the protein CASSRDNEQFF. Full variable domain (missing parts from reference TRBV28 and TRBJ2-1): DVKVTQSSRYLVKRTGEKVFLECVQDMDHENMFWYRQDPGLGLRLIYFSYDVKMKEKGDIPEGYSVSREKKERFSLILESASTNQTSMYLCASSRDNEQFFGPGTRLTVL.

The chain uses TRBV10-2 and TRBJ2-3; 12 positions agree with TRBD2. The CDR3 contains 14 residues. Trimming took 9 bases from V and 3 from J; bases not matched to a gene: 4. Germline V gives CDR1 WSHSY, CDR2 SAAADI. For the CDR3, the DNA is TGCGCCAGTACACTAGCGGGGGGAACAGATACGCAGTATTTT. As protein: CASTLAGGTDTQYF.

CDR3 bases: TGTGCCAGCAGAAACGGGGGAGACCCCATCTACGAGCAGTACTTC. This gives the protein CASRNGGDPIYEQYF. The chain employs TRBV7-9 and TRBJ2-7; maybe TRBD2 (6 bases). Germline assignment: CDR1 SEHNR and CDR2 FQNEAQ (reference sequence). This CDR3 comprises 15 residues. V lost 6 bases and J lost 3, with 18 bases in between.

The rearrangement links TRBV5-6 to TRBJ2-5, with 9 positions matching TRBD2. The germline CDR1 and CDR2 sequences are SGHDT and YYEEEE. V shed 3 bases, J shed 5 bases, and the junction held 5 bases outside the gene matches. The CDR3 runs 14 residues. The CDR3 reads CASSSAGGRETQYF. Written as DNA, the CDR3 is TGTGCCAGCAGCTCAGCGGGGGGAAGGGAGACCCAGTACTTC.

The rearrangement joins TRBV5-6 to TRBJ2-1, with D uncertain. V gave up 8 bases and J gave up 9 bases, with 27 bases separating them. Per germline, CDR1 SGHDT and CDR2 YYEEEE. CDR3 size: 16 residues. CDR3 residues: CASMRLVVVLTPEQFF. Here the CDR3 DNA reads TGTGCCAGTATGCGGTTGGTGGTAGTCTTAACGCCTGAGCAGTTCTTC.

The chain joins TRBV28 to TRBJ2-5, with unresolved D. Germline V gene sequence: CDR1 MDHEN, CDR2 SYDVKM. This CDR3 has 14 amino acids. V was pared by 3 bases and J by 2 bases, with 10 bases between. CDR3 amino acids: CASSFRQLQETQYF. CDR3 bases: TGTGCCAGCAGTTTTCGACAATTGCAAGAGACCCAGTACTTC. Looking up the rest from reference TRBV28 and TRBJ2-5 gives the full variable domain: DVKVTQSSRYLVKRTGEKVFLECVQDMDHENMFWYRQDPGLGLRLIYFSYDVKMKEKGDIPEGYSVSREKKERFSLILESASTNQTSMYLCASSFRQLQETQYFGPGTRLLVL.

This sequence joins TRBV9 and TRBJ2-1, with D perhaps matching TRBD1 (6 bases). From germline, CDR1 is SGDLS and CDR2 YYNGEE. Trimming removed 0 bases from V and 8 bases from J, with 12 bases in between. The CDR3 extends over 14 amino acids. CDR3 nucleotides: TGTGCCAGCAGCGTAGGGGCAGGGGTTTATGAGCAGTTCTTC. This codes for CASSVGAGVYEQFF. Combining the CDR3 with reference TRBV9 and TRBJ2-1 gives the whole variable domain DSGVTQTPKHLITATGQRVTLRCSPRSGDLSVYWYQQSLDQGLQFLIQYYNGEERAKGNILERFSAQQFPDLHSELNLSSLELGDSALYFCASSVGAGVYEQFFGPGTRLTVL.

This chain connects TRBV5-1 to TRBJ2-5; D possibly corresponds to TRBD2 (6 bases). The V and J ends lost 5 bases and 5 bases respectively, with 13 bases between them. This CDR3 is built from 13 residues. The germline CDR1 and CDR2 sequences are SGHRS and YFSETQ. Written as DNA, the CDR3 is TGCGCCAGCAGAATTACCCGGGGGGAGACCCAGTACTTC. Encoded protein: CASRITRGETQYF.

This chain connects TRBV21-1 to TRBJ1-5; the table calls TRBD1, which could not be checked here. TRBV21-1 is a pseudogene locus. This CDR3 contains 15 residues. In DNA form, the CDR3 reads TGTGCCAGCAGCCCACGGACAGGGCGTCGCCAGCCCCAGCATTTT. Its translation: CASSPRTGRRQPQHF.